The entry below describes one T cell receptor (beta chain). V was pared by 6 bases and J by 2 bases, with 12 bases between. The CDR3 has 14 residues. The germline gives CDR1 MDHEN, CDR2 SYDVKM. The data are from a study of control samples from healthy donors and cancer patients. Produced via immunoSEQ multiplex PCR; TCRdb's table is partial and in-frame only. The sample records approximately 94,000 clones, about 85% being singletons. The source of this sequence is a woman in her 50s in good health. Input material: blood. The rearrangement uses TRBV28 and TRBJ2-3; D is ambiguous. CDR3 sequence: CASRLRIFTDTQYF. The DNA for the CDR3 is TGTGCCAGCAGACTACGCATCTTCACAGATACGCAGTATTTT. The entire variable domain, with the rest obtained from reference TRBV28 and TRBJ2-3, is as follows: DVKVTQSSRYLVKRTGEKVFLECVQDMDHENMFWYRQDPGLGLRLIYFSYDVKMKEKGDIPEGYSVSREKKERFSLILESASTNQTSMYLCASRLRIFTDTQYFGPGTRLTVL.